Sequencing of this TCR beta chain was carried out in a study of blood T cells in healthy people across ages. The study's findings and limits: A roughly linear fall in TCR beta diversity per million T cells was seen with increasing age. Fewer expanded clones and more diversity marked long-lived versus aged donors.

Using a J-beta primer mix together with a sample-barcoded 5' primer, a second PCR was run for 7 to 11 cycles. TCRdb itself ran the 5' RACE reads through MiXCR, one entry per CDR3 protein. This table holds some 1 million distinct CDR3 sequences, more than 35% found once. Germline lookup yields CDR1 DFQATT and CDR2 SNEGSKA (reference sequence). The CDR3 length is 15 residues. V gave up 6 bases and J gave up 7 bases; unmatched junction bases: 18. Those donating, healthy Caucasian individuals from Russia, were aged about 6 to 100. Details on this clonotype: Its specificity is not known.

Material: blood. The V and J genes are TRBV20-1 and TRBJ2-7; 7 positions agree with TRBD1. This TCR came from a woman aged 60-70 years in good health. This chain's CDR3 is CSAPPQDRAYNEQYF. CDR3 sequence (DNA): TGCAGTGCGCCTCCCCAAGACAGGGCCTACAATGAGCAGTACTTC.